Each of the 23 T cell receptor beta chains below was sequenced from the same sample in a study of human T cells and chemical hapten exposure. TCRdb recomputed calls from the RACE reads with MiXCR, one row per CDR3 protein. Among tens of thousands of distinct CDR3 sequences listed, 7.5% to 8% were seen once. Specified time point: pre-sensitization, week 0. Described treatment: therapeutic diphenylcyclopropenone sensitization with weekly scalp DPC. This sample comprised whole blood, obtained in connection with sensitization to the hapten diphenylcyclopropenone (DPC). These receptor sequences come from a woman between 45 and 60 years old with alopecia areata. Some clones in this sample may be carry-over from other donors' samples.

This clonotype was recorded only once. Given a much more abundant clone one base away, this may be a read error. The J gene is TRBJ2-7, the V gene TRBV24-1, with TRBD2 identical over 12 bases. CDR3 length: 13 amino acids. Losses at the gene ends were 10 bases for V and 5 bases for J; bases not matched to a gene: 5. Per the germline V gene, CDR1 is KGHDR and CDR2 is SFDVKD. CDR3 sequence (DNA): TGTGCCACGGGACTAGCGGGTTCCCACGAGCAGTACTTC. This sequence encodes CATGLAGSHEQYF.

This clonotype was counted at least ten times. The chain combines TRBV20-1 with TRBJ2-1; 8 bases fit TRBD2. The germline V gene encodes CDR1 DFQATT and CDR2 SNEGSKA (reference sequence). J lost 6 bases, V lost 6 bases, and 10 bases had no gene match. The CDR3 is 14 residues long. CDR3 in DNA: TGCAGTGCCCCCCCGAGCGGGAGACTCAATGAGCAGTTCTTC. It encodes CSAPPSGRLNEQFF.

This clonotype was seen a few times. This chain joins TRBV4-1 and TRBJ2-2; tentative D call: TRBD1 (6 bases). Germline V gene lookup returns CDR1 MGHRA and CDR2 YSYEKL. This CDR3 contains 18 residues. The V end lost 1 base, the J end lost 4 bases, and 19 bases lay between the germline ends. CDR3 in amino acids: CASSQGTRAQGGTGELFF. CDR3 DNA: TGCGCCAGCAGCCAAGGAACCAGGGCCCAAGGGGGCACCGGGGAGCTGTTTTTT.

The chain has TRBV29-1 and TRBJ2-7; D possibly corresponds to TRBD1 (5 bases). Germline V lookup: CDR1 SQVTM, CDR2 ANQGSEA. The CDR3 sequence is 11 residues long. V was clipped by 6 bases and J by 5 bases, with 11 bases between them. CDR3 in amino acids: CSVPQGHEQYF. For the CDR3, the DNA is TGCAGCGTGCCCCAGGGCCACGAGCAGTACTTC.

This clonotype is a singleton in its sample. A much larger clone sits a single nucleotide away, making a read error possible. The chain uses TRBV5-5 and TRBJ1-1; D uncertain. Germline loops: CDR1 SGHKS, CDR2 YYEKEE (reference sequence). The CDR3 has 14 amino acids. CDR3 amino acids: CTSSFRPPWEAAFF. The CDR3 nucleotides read TGTACCAGCAGCTTTAGGCCTCCGTGGGAGGCAGCTTTCTTT.

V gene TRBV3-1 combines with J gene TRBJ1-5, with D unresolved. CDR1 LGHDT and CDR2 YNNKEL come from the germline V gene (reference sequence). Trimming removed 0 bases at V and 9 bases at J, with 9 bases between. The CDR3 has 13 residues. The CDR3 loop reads CASSQDYGLPQHF. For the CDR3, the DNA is TGTGCCAGCAGCCAAGATTATGGACTGCCCCAGCATTTT.

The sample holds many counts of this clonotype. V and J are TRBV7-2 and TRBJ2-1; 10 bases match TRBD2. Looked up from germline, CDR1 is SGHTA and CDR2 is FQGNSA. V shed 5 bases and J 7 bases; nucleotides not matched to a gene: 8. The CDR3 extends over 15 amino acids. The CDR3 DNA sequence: TGTGCCAGCAGCCTGCGACTAGCGGGTCATAATGAGCAGTTCTTC. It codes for CASSLRLAGHNEQFF.

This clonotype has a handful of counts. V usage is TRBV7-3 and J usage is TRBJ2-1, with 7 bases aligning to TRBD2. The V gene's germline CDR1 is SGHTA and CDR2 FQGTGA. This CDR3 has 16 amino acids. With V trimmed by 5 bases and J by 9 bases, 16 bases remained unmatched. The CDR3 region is CASSPYLGGSGGEQFF. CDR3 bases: TGTGCCAGCAGCCCCTACCTGGGGGGGAGTGGCGGTGAGCAGTTCTTC.

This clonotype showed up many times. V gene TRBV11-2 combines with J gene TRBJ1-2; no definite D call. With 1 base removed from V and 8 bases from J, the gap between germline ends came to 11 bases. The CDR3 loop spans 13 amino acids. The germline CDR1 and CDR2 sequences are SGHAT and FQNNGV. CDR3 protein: CASSLVLANGYTF. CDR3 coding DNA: TGTGCCAGCAGCTTAGTTTTGGCTAACGGCTACACCTTC.

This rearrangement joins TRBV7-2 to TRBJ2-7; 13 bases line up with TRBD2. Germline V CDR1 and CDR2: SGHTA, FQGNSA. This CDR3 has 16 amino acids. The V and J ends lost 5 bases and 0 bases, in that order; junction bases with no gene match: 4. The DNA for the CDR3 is TGTGCCAGCAGCCCCAGACTAGCGGGAGGCTCCTACGAGCAGTACTTC. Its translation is CASSPRLAGGSYEQYF.

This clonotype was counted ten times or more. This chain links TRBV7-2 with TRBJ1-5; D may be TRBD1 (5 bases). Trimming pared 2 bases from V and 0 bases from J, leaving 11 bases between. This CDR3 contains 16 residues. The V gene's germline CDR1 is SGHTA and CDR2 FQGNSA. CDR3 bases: TGTGCCAGCAGCTTACGACAGTCCCATAGCAATCAGCCCCAGCATTTT. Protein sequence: CASSLRQSHSNQPQHF.

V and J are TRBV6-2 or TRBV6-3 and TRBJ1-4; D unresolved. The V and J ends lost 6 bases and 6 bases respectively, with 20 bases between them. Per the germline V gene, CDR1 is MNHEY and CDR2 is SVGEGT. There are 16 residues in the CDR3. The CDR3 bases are TGTGCCAGCAGAAATCCCGCCGGCGCCCCAGATGAAAAACTGTTTTTT. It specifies CASRNPAGAPDEKLFF.

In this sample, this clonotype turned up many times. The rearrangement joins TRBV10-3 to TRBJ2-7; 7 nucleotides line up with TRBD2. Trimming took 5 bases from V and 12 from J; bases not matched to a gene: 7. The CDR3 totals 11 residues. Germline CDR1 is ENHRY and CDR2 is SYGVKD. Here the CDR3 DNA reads TGTGCCATCAGTCAGGAGACTAGCATGTACTTC. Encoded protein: CAISQETSMYF.

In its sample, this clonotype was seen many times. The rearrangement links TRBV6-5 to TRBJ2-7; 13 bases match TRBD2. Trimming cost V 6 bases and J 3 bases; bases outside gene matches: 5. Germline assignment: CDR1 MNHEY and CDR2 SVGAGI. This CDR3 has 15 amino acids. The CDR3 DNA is TGTGCCAGCAGCAGACTAGCGGGGGGATTCTACGAGCAGTACTTC. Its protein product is CASSRLAGGFYEQYF.

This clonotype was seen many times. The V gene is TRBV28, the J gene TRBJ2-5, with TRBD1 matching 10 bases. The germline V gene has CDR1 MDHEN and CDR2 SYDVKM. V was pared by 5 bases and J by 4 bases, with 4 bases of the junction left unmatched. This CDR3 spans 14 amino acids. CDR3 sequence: CASSRTGGRETQYF. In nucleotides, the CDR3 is TGTGCCAGCAGTCGGACAGGGGGGCGAGAGACCCAGTACTTC.

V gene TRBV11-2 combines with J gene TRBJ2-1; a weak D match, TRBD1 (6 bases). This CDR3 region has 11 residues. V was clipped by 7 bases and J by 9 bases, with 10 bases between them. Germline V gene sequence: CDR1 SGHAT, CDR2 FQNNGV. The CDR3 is CASTRTVEQFF. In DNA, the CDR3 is TGTGCCAGCACCAGGACAGTTGAGCAGTTCTTC.

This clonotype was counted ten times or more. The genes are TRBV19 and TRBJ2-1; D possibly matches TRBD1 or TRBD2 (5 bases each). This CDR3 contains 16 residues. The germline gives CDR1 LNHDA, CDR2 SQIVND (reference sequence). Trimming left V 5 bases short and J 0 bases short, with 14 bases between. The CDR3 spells CASSGASPSSYNEQFF. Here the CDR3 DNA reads TGTGCCAGTAGTGGGGCTAGCCCGAGCTCCTACAATGAGCAGTTCTTC. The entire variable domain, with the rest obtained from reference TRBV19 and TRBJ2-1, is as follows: DGGITQSPKYLFRKEGQNVTLSCEQNLNHDAMYWYRQDPGQGLRLIYYSQIVNDFQKGDIAEGYSVSREKKESFPLTVTSAQKNPTAFYLCASSGASPSSYNEQFFGPGTRLTVL.

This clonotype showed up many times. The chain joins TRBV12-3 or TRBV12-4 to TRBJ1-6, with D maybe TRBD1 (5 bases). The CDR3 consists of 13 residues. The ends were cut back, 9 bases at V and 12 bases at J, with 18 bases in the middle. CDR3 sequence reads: CASVWELGGPLHF. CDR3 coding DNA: TGTGCCAGTGTATGGGAGCTCGGGGGACCCCTCCACTTT.

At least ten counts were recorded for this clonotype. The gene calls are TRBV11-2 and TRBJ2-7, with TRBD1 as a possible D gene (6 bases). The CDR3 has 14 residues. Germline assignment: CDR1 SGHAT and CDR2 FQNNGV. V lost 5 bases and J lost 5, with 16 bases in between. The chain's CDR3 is CASSPPQGINEQYF. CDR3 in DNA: TGTGCCAGCAGCCCCCCCCAGGGGATCAACGAGCAGTACTTC.

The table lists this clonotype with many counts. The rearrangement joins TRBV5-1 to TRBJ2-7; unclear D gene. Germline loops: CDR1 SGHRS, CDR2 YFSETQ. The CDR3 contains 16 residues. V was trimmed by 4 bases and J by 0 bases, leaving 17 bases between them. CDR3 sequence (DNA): TGCGCCAGCAGCCCAGGAGTACCCCTGAGCTCCTACGAGCAGTACTTC. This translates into CASSPGVPLSSYEQYF. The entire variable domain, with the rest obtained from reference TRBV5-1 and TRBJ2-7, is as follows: KAGVTQTPRYLIKTRGQQVTLSCSPISGHRSVSWYQQTPGQGLQFLFEYFSETQRNKGNFPGRFSGRQFSNSRSEMNVSTLELGDSALYLCASSPGVPLSSYEQYFGPGTRLTVT.

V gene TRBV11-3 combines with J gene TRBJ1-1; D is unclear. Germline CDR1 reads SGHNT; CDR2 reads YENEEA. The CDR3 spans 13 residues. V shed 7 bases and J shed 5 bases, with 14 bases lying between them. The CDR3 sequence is CASTHRAWTEAFF. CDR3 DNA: TGTGCCAGCACCCATCGGGCCTGGACTGAAGCTTTCTTT. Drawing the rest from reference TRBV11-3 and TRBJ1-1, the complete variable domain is EAGVVQSPRYKIIEKKQPVAFWCNPISGHNTLYWYLQNLGQGPELLIRYENEEAVDDSQLPKDRFSAERLKGVDSTLKIQPAELGDSAVYLCASTHRAWTEAFFGQGTRLTVV.

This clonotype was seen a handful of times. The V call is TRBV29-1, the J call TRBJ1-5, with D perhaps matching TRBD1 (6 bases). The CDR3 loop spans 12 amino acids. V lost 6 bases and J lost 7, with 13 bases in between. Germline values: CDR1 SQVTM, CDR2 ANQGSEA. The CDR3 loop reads CSVQQGRQPQHF. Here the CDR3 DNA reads TGCAGCGTGCAACAGGGTAGGCAGCCCCAGCATTTT. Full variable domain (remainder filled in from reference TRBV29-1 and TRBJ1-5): SAVISQKPSRDICQRGTSLTIQCQVDSQVTMMFWYRQQPGQSLTLIATANQGSEATYESGFVIDKFPISRPNLTFSTLTVSNMSPEDSSIYLCSVQQGRQPQHFGDGTRLSIL.

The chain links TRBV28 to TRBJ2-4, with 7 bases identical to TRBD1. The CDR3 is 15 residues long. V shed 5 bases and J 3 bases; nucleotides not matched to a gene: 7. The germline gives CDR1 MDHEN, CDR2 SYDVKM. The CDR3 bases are TGTGCCAGCAGTGTAGGGGGCGCTGGCAAAAACATTCAGTACTTC. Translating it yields CASSVGGAGKNIQYF.